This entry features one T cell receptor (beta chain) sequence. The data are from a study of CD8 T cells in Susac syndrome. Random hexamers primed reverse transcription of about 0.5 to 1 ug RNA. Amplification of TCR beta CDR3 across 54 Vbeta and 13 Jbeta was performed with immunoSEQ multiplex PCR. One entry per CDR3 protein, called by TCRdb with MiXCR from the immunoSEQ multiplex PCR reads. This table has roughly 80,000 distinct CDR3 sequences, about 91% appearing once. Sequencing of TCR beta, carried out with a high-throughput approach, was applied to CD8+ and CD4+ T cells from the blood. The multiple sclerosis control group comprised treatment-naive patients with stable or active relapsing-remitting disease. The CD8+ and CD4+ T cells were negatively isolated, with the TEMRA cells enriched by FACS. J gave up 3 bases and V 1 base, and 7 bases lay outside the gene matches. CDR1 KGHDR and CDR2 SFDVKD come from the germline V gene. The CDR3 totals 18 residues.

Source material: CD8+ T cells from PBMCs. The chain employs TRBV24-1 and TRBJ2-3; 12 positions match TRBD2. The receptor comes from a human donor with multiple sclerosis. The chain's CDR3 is CATSDFDRTSGETDTQYF. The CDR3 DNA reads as TGTGCCACCAGTGATTTCGATCGGACTAGCGGGGAGACAGATACGCAGTATTTT.